The 28 T cell receptor beta chains listed next were all sequenced from one sample in a study of T cell responses to AZD1222 COVID-19 vaccine. Here immunoSEQ multiplex PCR was the method, and the copy in TCRdb shows in-frame clones only, minus some. The sample includes 120,000 to 150,000 clones, roughly 89% of them seen just once. The sequencing here drew on peripheral blood, taken 28 days after the second AZD1222 dose. These receptors came from an adult who received the AZD1222 COVID-19 vaccine.

In its sample, this clone was seen once. The chain carries TRBV15 and TRBJ2-1; 14 nucleotides align to TRBD2. The CDR3 totals 16 residues. V lost 3 bases, J lost 9 bases, and 7 bases stayed unmatched. The V gene's germline CDR1 is LNHNV and CDR2 YYDKDF (reference sequence). The CDR3 protein is CATSSGGTSGRIEQFF. CDR3 coding DNA: TGTGCCACCAGCAGCGGGGGGACTAGCGGGAGAATTGAGCAGTTCTTC.

The chain joins TRBV19 to TRBJ1-2, with D possibly matching TRBD1 (5 bases). CDR1 LNHDA and CDR2 SQIVND come from the germline V gene (reference sequence). This CDR3 has 14 residues. Between the trimmed V and J ends, which lost 1 base and 8 bases, there was a span of 14 bases. Written as DNA, the CDR3 is TGTGCCAGTAGTATAGCCCCGGGGCTCCTGGGCTACACCTTC. It codes for CASSIAPGLLGYTF.

The sample holds one count of this clone. Here the CDR3 reads CASSLGRRRGSFYGYTF. CDR3 DNA sequence: TGTGCCAGTAGTCTTGGACGGCGGCGAGGTTCCTTCTATGGCTACACCTTC. The V gene is TRBV19, the J gene TRBJ1-2, with unresolved D. The V and J ends lost 5 bases and 4 bases respectively, with 23 bases between them. CDR1 is LNHDA, CDR2 SQIVND, per germline (reference sequence). CDR3 length: 17 amino acids.

In its sample, this clone was seen once. The J gene is TRBJ2-5, the V gene TRBV25-1, with 7 bases lining up with TRBD2. Unmatched junction bases numbered 12, after V lost 3 bases and J lost 5 bases. Germline V CDR1 and CDR2: MGHDK, SYGVNS. The CDR3 sequence is 16 residues long. The CDR3 region is CASSDFGGSSGETQYF. CDR3 in DNA: TGTGCCAGCAGTGATTTTGGCGGGAGCTCAGGGGAGACCCAGTACTTC.

V gene TRBV5-6 combines with J gene TRBJ2-5, with 8 bases matching TRBD2. V was pared by 5 bases and J by 4 bases, with 10 bases of the junction left unmatched. CDR3 length equals 15 residues. Germline CDR1 is SGHDT and CDR2 is YYEEEE. The CDR3 region has the DNA TGTGCCAGCAGTTCCTCCACTAGCGGCAGAGAGACCCAGTACTTC. This codes for CASSSSTSGRETQYF.

Here the CDR3 reads CASSETGGGYEQYF. The DNA for the CDR3 is TGCGCCAGCAGCGAGACAGGGGGCGGGTACGAGCAGTACTTC. This chain joins TRBV5-1 and TRBJ2-7; 10 bases fit TRBD1. Germline CDR1 SGHRS, CDR2 YFSETQ. The length of the CDR3 is 14 residues. J was trimmed by 4 bases and V by 4 bases; bases with no gene match: 5.

The rearrangement links TRBV7-3 to TRBJ2-1; D ambiguous. The CDR3 loop spans 13 amino acids. Germline V gene sequence: CDR1 SGHTA, CDR2 FQGTGA. Trimming removed 1 base from V and 9 bases from J, with 10 bases in between. The CDR3, as DNA: TGTGCCAGCAGCTTAATAACAGAAACTGAGCAGTTCTTC. Its translation: CASSLITETEQFF.

The chain links TRBV29-1 to TRBJ1-1, with D maybe TRBD1 (6 bases). Germline CDR1 SQVTM, CDR2 ANQGSEA. The length of the CDR3 is 12 residues. The V and J ends lost 0 bases and 8 bases respectively, with 10 bases between them. CDR3 DNA: TGCAGCGTTGAAGATATTAGGGGGGAAGCTTTCTTT. Its translation: CSVEDIRGEAFF.

This sequence joins TRBV30 and TRBJ2-7, with TRBD1 matching over 7 bases. The ends lost 7 bases at V and 0 bases at J; junction bases unmatched: 6. The V gene's germline CDR1 is GTSNPN and CDR2 SVGIG (reference sequence). CDR3 length: 13 residues. CDR3 protein: CAFRDSGSYEQYF. CDR3 in DNA: TGTGCCTTCCGGGACAGTGGCTCCTACGAGCAGTACTTC.

This clone was recorded once. The chain is built from TRBV7-8 and TRBJ1-4; 8 nucleotides line up with TRBD1. The CDR3 is 13 residues long. Germline V gives CDR1 SGHVS, CDR2 FQNEAQ. V lost 1 base and J lost 8; bases outside the gene matches: 0. The CDR3, as DNA: TGTGCCAGCAGCTTAGGGACAGGGGAAAAACTGTTTTTT. The encoded protein is CASSLGTGEKLFF.

The chain joins TRBV19 to TRBJ1-4; D is uncertain. Trimming took off 1 base at V and 8 bases at J, with 8 bases between the two ends. The CDR3 runs 13 residues. Germline V gives CDR1 LNHDA, CDR2 SQIVND (reference sequence). CDR3 sequence (DNA): TGTGCCAGTAGTATAGTACCGCAGGAAAAACTGTTTTTT. Amino acids: CASSIVPQEKLFF.

The chain recombines TRBV20-1 with TRBJ2-1, with 8 bases that match TRBD1. This CDR3 region has 11 residues. Germline trimming cut 6 bases from V and 7 bases from J; bases unmatched to any gene: 2. The germline CDR1 and CDR2 sequences are DFQATT and SNEGSKA (reference sequence). The CDR3 DNA reads as TGCAGTGCGGACAGGGTAAATGAGCAGTTCTTC. This gives the protein CSADRVNEQFF.

This chain links TRBV19 with TRBJ2-6; TRBD2 matches at 7 bases. The V gene end was trimmed by 3 bases and the J gene end by 0 bases; junction bases not matched to a gene: 5. The germline CDR1 and CDR2 sequences are LNHDA and SQIVND (reference sequence). The CDR3 runs 17 residues. The CDR3 nucleotides are TGTGCCAGTAGTATTCGGGGGACTATCTCTGGGGCCAACGTCCTGACTTTC. Translated: CASSIRGTISGANVLTF.

V gene TRBV7-8 combines with J gene TRBJ2-2; 7 nucleotides agree with TRBD2. V lost 3 bases to trimming and J lost 6 bases; unmatched junction nucleotides: 4. CDR3 length: 14 residues. Germline V gene data show CDR1 as SGHVS and CDR2 as FQNEAQ. The CDR3 reads CASSLIRGAGELFF. The DNA for the CDR3 is TGTGCCAGCAGCTTGATACGGGGGGCCGGGGAGCTGTTTTTT.

This sequence joins TRBV5-1 and TRBJ1-1; 7 positions agree with TRBD1. Germline assignment: CDR1 SGHRS and CDR2 YFSETQ. The V and J ends lost 1 base and 7 bases, in that order; junction bases with no gene match: 10. The length of the CDR3 is 15 residues. In DNA form, the CDR3 reads TGCGCCAGCAGCTTGTCAGGGGGTAGTAGTGGTGAAGCTTTCTTT. It translates to CASSLSGGSSGEAFF.

This sequence joins TRBV7-2 and TRBJ2-3, with D perhaps matching TRBD2 (5 bases). There are 15 residues in the CDR3. Trimming removed 5 bases at V and 5 bases at J, with 17 bases between. Per germline, CDR1 SGHTA and CDR2 FQGNSA. CDR3 loop: CASSPGNPVIDTQYF. CDR3 sequence (DNA): TGTGCCAGCAGCCCCGGGAACCCCGTAATAGATACGCAGTATTTT.

The chain carries TRBV9 and TRBJ2-5; D perhaps matches TRBD2 (5 bases). This CDR3 has 15 amino acids. Trimming shortened V by 4 bases and J by 4 bases, and 17 bases separated the two germline ends. Germline V gives CDR1 SGDLS, CDR2 YYNGEE. Here the CDR3 reads CASSPRGRTGETQYF. The CDR3 region has the DNA TGTGCCAGCAGCCCTAGAGGGCGGACGGGAGAGACCCAGTACTTC.

This clone was counted only a few times. Other DNA sequences in the sample encode the same CDR3. This sequence joins TRBV5-1 and TRBJ2-7, with D unresolved. V was shortened by 0 bases and J by 1 base, with 5 bases between the two germline ends. The germline gives CDR1 SGHRS, CDR2 YFSETQ. The CDR3 totals 13 residues. The CDR3 reads CASSLVGSYEQYF. CDR3 sequence (DNA): TGCGCCAGCAGCTTGGTTGGGTCCTACGAGCAGTACTTC.

In this sample, this clone turned up a few times. The chain recombines TRBV30 with TRBJ1-4; no reliable D call. CDR1 GTSNPN and CDR2 SVGIG come from the germline V gene (reference sequence). The CDR3 is 13 amino acids. Trimming pared 0 bases from V and 11 bases from J, leaving 13 bases between. As DNA, the CDR3 is TGTGCCTGGAGTGTAGACGGGCCGGGGAAACTGTTTTTT. Amino acids: CAWSVDGPGKLFF. The variable domain in full, with the rest retrieved from reference TRBV30 and TRBJ1-4, is SQTIHQWPATLVQPVGSPLSLECTVEGTSNPNLYWYRQAAGRGLQLLFYSVGIGQISSEVPQNLSASRPQDRQFILSSKKLLLSDSGFYLCAWSVDGPGKLFFGSGTQLSVL.

The chain employs TRBV7-2 and TRBJ2-5, with 11 bases aligning to TRBD2. The V gene end was trimmed by 5 bases and the J gene end by 4 bases; junction bases not matched to a gene: 3. Germline CDR1 and CDR2: SGHTA and FQGNSA. The CDR3 has 14 residues. The CDR3 here is CASSQGTSGETQYF. As DNA, the CDR3 is TGTGCCAGCAGCCAAGGGACTAGCGGAGAGACCCAGTACTTC.

This chain links TRBV2 with TRBJ1-4; TRBD1 matches at 7 bases. The germline V gene has CDR1 SNHLY and CDR2 FYNNEI. V lost 4 bases and J lost 4; bases outside the gene matches: 0. The CDR3 consists of 13 residues. As DNA, the CDR3 is TGTGCCAGCAGTGGGGACAGTAATGAAAAACTGTTTTTT. Protein product: CASSGDSNEKLFF.

The table lists this clone with a count of one. The chain uses TRBV10-3 and TRBJ1-1, with 11 bases lining up with TRBD1. This CDR3 region has 16 residues. Germline V gene sequence: CDR1 ENHRY, CDR2 SYGVKD. V shed 3 bases and J 5 bases; nucleotides not matched to a gene: 8. Here the CDR3 reads CAISDPGGQGGTEAFF. The CDR3 nucleotides read TGTGCCATCAGTGACCCGGGGGGACAGGGGGGTACTGAAGCTTTCTTT.

This clone is a singleton in its sample. The rearrangement uses TRBV5-1 and TRBJ2-5; possibly TRBD2 for D (5 bases). V dropped 0 bases and J dropped 3 bases, with 15 bases sitting between them. The germline V gene encodes CDR1 SGHRS and CDR2 YFSETQ. The CDR3 runs 16 residues. The CDR3 sequence: CASSLGSAKDEETQYF. CDR3 coding DNA: TGCGCCAGCAGCTTGGGTAGCGCTAAAGACGAAGAGACCCAGTACTTC.

CDR3 nucleotides: TGTGCCAGCAGAGGTGGTGGGTCCAATCAGCCCCAGCATTTT. It is translated as CASRGGGSNQPQHF. V and J are TRBV28 and TRBJ1-5; no firm D call. The CDR3 is made up of 14 amino acids. Per germline, CDR1 MDHEN and CDR2 SYDVKM. The V end was cut by 6 bases, the J end by 3 bases, with 12 bases between.

The gene calls are TRBV7-2 and TRBJ1-1; no reliable D call. Trimming removed 1 base at V and 0 bases at J, with 9 bases between. CDR1 and CDR2 from the germline V gene are SGHTA and FQGNSA. The CDR3 consists of 15 residues. The CDR3 loop is CASSLVPGLNTEAFF. Written as DNA, the CDR3 is TGTGCCAGCAGCTTAGTGCCGGGGTTGAACACTGAAGCTTTCTTT. Full variable domain (rest looked up from reference TRBV7-2 and TRBJ1-1): GAGVSQSPSNKVTEKGKDVELRCDPISGHTALYWYRQSLGQGLEFLIYFQGNSAPDKSGLPSDRFSAERTGGSVSTLTIQRTQQEDSAVYLCASSLVPGLNTEAFFGQGTRLTVV.

The J gene is TRBJ2-7, the V gene TRBV7-9, with D perhaps TRBD1 (6 bases). CDR1 and CDR2 from the germline V gene are SEHNR and FQNEAQ (reference sequence). The length of the CDR3 is 17 residues. Trimming stripped 2 bases from V and 0 bases from J, with 17 bases between. The CDR3 here is CASSLTSSGVSSYEQYF. For the CDR3, the DNA is TGTGCCAGCAGCTTAACATCTTCAGGGGTATCCTCCTACGAGCAGTACTTC.

The gene calls are TRBV10-3 and TRBJ2-7, with TRBD1 matching over 7 bases. This CDR3 is built from 13 residues. Per the germline V gene, CDR1 is ENHRY and CDR2 is SYGVKD. Trimming took 7 bases from V and 2 from J; bases not matched to a gene: 5. CDR3 protein: CAITGDSTYEQYF. The CDR3 region has the DNA TGTGCCATCACTGGGGACAGTACCTACGAGCAGTACTTC.

The chain uses TRBV6-1 and TRBJ1-1; unclear D gene. The CDR3 totals 14 residues. V was shortened by 2 bases and J by 5 bases, with 12 bases between the two germline ends. Looked up from germline, CDR1 is MNHNS and CDR2 is SASEGT. The DNA of the CDR3 is TGTGCCAGCAGTGAATCCCCGATTTATACTGAAGCTTTCTTT. Translation gives CASSESPIYTEAFF.